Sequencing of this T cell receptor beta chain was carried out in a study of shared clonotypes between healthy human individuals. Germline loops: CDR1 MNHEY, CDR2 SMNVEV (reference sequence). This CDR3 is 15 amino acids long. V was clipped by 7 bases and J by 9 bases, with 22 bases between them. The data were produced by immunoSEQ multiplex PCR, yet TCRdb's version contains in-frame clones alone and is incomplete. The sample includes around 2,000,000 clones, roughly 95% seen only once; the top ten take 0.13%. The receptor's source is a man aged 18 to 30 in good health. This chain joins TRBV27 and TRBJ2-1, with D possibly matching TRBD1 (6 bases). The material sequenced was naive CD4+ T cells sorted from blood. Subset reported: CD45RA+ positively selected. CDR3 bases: TGTGCCAGCATTGGTAGAGAGGGGGAAGTTAGTGAGCAGTTCTTC. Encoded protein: CASIGREGEVSEQFF.